This TCR beta chain was sequenced for a study of blood T cell repertoires in COVID-19. The V and J ends lost 6 bases and 5 bases, in that order; junction bases with no gene match: 9. The germline CDR1 and CDR2 sequences are SGHTA and FQGNSA. The CDR3 extends over 14 amino acids. As handled by the study authors: Estimates of nucleated cell counts were drawn from the amplification of reference gene primers. Some clones are missing from TCRdb's copy, which holds only in-frame ones; the method was immunoSEQ multiplex PCR. The V and J calls and clone size are taken from that table; D and trimming were inferred from the DNA. The sample yields about 54,000 clones, 90% seen once.

This chain connects TRBV7-2 to TRBJ2-7; 8 positions agree with TRBD2. The sequence derives from a woman in her forties with active COVID-19. Sequencing used peripheral blood. CDR3 region: CASRRTSFLNEQYF. CDR3 bases: TGTGCCAGCAGAAGGACTAGCTTCCTCAACGAGCAGTACTTC.